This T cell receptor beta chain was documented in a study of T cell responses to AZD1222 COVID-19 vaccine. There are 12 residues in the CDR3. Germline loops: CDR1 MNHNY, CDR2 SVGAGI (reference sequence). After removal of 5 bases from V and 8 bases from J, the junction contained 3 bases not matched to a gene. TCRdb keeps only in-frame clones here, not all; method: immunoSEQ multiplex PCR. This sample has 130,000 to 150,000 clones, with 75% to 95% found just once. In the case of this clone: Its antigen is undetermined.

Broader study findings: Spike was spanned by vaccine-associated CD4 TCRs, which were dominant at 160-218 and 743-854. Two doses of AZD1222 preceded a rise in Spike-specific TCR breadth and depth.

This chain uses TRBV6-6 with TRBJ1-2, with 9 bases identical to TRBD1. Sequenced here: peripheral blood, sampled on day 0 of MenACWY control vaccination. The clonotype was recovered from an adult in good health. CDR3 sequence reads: CASSGQGTGYTF. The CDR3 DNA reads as TGTGCCAGCAGTGGACAGGGGACGGGCTACACCTTC.